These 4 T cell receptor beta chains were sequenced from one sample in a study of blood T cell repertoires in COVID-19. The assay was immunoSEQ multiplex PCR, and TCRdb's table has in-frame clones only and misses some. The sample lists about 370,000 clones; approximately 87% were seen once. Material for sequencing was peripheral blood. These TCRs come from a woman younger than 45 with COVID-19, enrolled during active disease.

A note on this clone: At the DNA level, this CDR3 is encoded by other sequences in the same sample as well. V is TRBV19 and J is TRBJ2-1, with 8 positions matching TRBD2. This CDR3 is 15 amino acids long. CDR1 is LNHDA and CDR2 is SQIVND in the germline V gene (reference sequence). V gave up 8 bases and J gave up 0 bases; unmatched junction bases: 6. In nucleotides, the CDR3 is TGTGCCAGTTCTATAGCGGGAAGCTCCTACAATGAGCAGTTCTTC. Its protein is CASSIAGSSYNEQFF.

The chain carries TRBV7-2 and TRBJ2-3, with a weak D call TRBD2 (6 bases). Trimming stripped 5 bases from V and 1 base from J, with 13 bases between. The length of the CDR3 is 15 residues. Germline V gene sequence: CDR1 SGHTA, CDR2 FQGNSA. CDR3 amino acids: CASSLGGSRTDTQYF. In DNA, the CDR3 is TGTGCCAGCAGCCTCGGGGGATCCCGCACAGATACGCAGTATTTT.

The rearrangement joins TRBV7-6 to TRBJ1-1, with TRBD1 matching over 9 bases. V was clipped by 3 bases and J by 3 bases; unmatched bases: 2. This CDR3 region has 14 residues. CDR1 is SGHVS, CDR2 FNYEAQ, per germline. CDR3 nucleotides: TGTGCCAGCAGCTTGGGGACAGGGTACACTGAAGCTTTCTTT. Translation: CASSLGTGYTEAFF.

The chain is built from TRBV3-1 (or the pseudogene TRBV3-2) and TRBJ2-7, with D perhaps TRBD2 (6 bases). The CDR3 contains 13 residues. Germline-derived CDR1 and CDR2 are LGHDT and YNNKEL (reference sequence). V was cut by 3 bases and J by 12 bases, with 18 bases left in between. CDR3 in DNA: TGTGCCAGCAGCCATCCGGAGGGCACAGGCATGTACTTC. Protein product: CASSHPEGTGMYF.